This T cell receptor (beta chain) was sequenced during a study of blood T cell repertoires in COVID-19. Per the authors' pipeline: Amplification of reference gene primers was used by the study to estimate nucleated cell counts. Method: immunoSEQ multiplex PCR; TCRdb's copy keeps in-frame clones and lacks some. V, J and clone size are those of that table, while D and trimming were read from the DNA. The sample has hundreds of thousands of clones, about 90% seen once. J gave up 4 bases and V 1 base, and 8 bases lay outside the gene matches. Germline CDR1 reads ENHRY; CDR2 reads SYGVKD. The CDR3 contains 17 residues.

The source is a man aged 35-49 years with acute or convalescent COVID-19. Sample: peripheral blood. The rearrangement links TRBV10-3 to TRBJ1-1; 11 bases are a match to TRBD1. The CDR3 DNA sequence: TGTGCCATCAGTGAGTTATGGGACAGGGGGTCGGGCACTGAAGCTTTCTTT. The encoded protein is CAISELWDRGSGTEAFF.